The entry below describes one TCR beta chain. This clone's antigen is unknown. One base away there is no much larger clone; base qualities are not given. The sample originates from a study of cytomegalovirus exposure and HLA in healthy donors (dated by TCRdb to the late 2010s). With respect to the entire study: The 500 to 800 repertoires of the first cohort and the 120 validation repertoires were produced on the same platform, according to a later analysis. In addition to the first cohort of about 650 subjects, a separate validation cohort of over 90 different subjects was used. To predict cytomegalovirus infection status, the study brought together high-throughput TCR immunosequencing, statistical association of individual TCRs with disease status, and machine learning. The aim of the study was to test whether cataloging public T cell receptors could identify signatures of past pathogen exposure. What the work shows at the level of the full study, not this receptor alone: The study listed approximately 160 TCR beta chains as associated with cytomegalovirus. Most TCR sequences were observed very rarely across donors, whereas some public TCRs were present in many individuals. In vitro tests confirmed that a few of the cytomegalovirus-associated TCR beta chains recognize cytomegalovirus antigens. A later analysis had no HLA typing for the validation cohort, so co-occurrence there was scored across all 130 or so repertoires. The authors suggested that the approach could potentially be extended to other disease states and immunological phenotypes. In both the original and validation cohorts, the classifier was reported to diagnose cytomegalovirus status with high specificity and sensitivity. Subsequent analysis determined that TCRs grouped into clusters in the first cohort also showed a tendency toward co-occurrence across the approximately 110 validation repertoires, and roughly 94% of cluster scores exceeded 0.

The receptor library was made with the immunoSEQ multiplex PCR assay. On the study's bioinformatics: To diagnose cytomegalovirus status from the catalog of TCR beta chain sequences, a statistical classification framework was built. TCRdb provides this immuneACCESS table in a form limited to in-frame rearrangements. Some clones are lacking; in checked studies, under half of them reflect an unresolved V gene, and why the rest are absent is not known. For V, J and clone size, that table is used; D and trimming come from the DNA. The sample profile shows tens of thousands of clones; 85% to 95% of them were found once. 2.1% of the sample is taken by the ten largest. CDR1 and CDR2 are read off the germline V gene as WSHSY and SAAADI. Trimming takes 3 bases off V and 2 bases off J; junction bases not matched to a gene: 8. There are 16 amino acids in the CDR3, from cysteine to phenylalanine inclusive. The DNA shown is the 48-base CDR3, in frame from base 1.

The donors were included in the validation cohort of 120 subjects, a group kept apart from the roughly 700-subject first cohort. The clonotype was recovered from a woman aged 18-35 years in good health and CMV-seronegative. Sequences were obtained from PBMCs. The rearranged segments are TRBV10-2 and TRBJ1-1, with TRBD1 identical over 8 junction bases. CDR3 protein: CASSDGTDRGNTEAFF. The DNA reads TGCGCCAGCAGTGATGGAACTGACAGGGGCAACACTGAAGCTTTCTTT.